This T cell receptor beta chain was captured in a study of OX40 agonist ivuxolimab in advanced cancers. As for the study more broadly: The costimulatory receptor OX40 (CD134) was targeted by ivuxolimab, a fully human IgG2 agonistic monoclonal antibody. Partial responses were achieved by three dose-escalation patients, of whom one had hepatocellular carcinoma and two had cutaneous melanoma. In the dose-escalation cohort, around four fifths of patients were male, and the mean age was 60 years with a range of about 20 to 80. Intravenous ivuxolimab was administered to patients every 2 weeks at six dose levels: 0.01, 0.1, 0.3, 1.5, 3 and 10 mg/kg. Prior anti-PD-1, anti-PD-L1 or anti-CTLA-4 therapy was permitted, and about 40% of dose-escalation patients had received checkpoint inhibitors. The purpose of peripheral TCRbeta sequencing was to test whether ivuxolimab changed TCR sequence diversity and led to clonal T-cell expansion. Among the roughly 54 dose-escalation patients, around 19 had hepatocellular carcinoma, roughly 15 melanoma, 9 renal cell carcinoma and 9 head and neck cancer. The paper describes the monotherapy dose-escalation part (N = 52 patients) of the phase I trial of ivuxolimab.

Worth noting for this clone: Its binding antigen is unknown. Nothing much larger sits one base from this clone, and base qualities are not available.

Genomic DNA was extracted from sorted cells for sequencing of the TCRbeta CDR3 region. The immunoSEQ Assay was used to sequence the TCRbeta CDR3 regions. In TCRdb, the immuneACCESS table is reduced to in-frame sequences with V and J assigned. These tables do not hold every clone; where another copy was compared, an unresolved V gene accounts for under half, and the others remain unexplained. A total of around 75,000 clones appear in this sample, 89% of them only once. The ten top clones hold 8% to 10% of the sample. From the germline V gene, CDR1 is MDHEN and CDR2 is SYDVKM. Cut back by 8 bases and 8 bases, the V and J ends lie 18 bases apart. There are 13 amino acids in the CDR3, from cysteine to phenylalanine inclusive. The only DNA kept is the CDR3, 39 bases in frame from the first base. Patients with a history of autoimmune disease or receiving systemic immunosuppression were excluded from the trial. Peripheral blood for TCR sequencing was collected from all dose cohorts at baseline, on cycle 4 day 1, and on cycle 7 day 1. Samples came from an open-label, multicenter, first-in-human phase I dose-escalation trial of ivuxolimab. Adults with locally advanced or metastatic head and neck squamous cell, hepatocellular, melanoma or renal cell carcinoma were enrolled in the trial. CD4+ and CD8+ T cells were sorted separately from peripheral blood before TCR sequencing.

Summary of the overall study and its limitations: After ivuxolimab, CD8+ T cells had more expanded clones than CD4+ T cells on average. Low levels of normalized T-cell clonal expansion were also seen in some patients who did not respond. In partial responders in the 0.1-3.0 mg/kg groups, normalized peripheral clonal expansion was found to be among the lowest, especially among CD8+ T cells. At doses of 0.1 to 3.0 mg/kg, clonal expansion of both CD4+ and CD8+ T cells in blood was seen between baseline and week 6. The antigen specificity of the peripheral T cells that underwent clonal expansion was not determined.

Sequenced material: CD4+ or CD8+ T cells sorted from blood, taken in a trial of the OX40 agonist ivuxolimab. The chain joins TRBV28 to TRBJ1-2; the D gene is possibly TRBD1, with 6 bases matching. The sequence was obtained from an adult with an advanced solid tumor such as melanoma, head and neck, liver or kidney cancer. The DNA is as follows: TGTGCCAGCGGGGACTTCCTGCAGGGGGGCTACACCTTC. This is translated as CASGDFLQGGYTF.